The clone carrying this T cell receptor (beta chain) was counted a few times. This entry comes from a study of blood T cell repertoires in COVID-19. The data were produced by immunoSEQ multiplex PCR, yet TCRdb's version contains in-frame clones alone and is incomplete. The top ten clones hold just under 5% of a sample with about 130,000 clones, roughly 80% of them seen once. Trimming cost V 6 bases and J 9 bases, with 17 bases left between them. Germline V lookup: CDR1 SNHLY, CDR2 FYNNEI. This CDR3 spans 13 amino acids. While infection was still active, Seattle patients were enrolled and then followed longitudinally.

Source material: peripheral blood. This sequence originates from a woman in her seventies with COVID-19, enrolled during active disease. The genes are TRBV2 and TRBJ2-5, with a possible D match to TRBD2 (5 bases). Here the CDR3 DNA reads TGTGCCAGCAGCCGTATTGGGCAGGAGGCCCAGTACTTC. Its protein product is CASSRIGQEAQYF.